The 3 T cell receptor beta chains reported below all come from one sample, sequenced in a study of blood T cell repertoires in COVID-19. Produced via immunoSEQ multiplex PCR; TCRdb's table is partial and in-frame only. The sample consists of about 130,000 clones, approximately 84% of them appearing once. The sequenced sample was peripheral blood. The receptors here all came from a human donor in a cohort sampled during active COVID-19.

The chain is built from TRBV19 and TRBJ1-1, with D unresolved. This CDR3 comprises 14 residues. The germline V gene encodes CDR1 LNHDA and CDR2 SQIVND (reference sequence). The germline V and J ends were trimmed by 5 bases and 0 bases, with 10 bases remaining between them. The chain's CDR3 is CASSPQHMNTEAFF. CDR3 sequence (DNA): TGTGCCAGTAGTCCACAGCACATGAACACTGAAGCTTTCTTT.

The rearrangement joins TRBV5-4 to TRBJ2-1; D is possibly TRBD2 (6 bases). The CDR3 has 16 amino acids. Germline-derived CDR1 and CDR2 are SGHNT and YYREEE (reference sequence). Trimming took off 0 bases at V and 8 bases at J, with 18 bases between the two ends. DNA of the CDR3: TGTGCCAGCAGCTTGGCCATGCGGGGAGGTGGGGATGAGCAGTTCTTC. Its protein product is CASSLAMRGGGDEQFF.

The CDR3 region is CAWSVWTDNQPQHF. The CDR3 DNA reads as TGTGCCTGGAGTGTCTGGACAGACAATCAGCCCCAGCATTTT. The rearrangement links TRBV30 to TRBJ1-5; tentatively, D is TRBD1 (6 bases). The CDR3 loop spans 14 amino acids. V was shortened by 0 bases and J by 3 bases, with 9 bases between the two germline ends. The germline V gene has CDR1 GTSNPN and CDR2 SVGIG (reference sequence).